Following are 16 T cell receptor beta chains from one sample sequenced in a study of T-cell memory formation after mild COVID-19. One entry per CDR3 protein, called by TCRdb with MiXCR from the 5' RACE reads. The table shows some 410,000 distinct CDR3 sequences, with about 25% occurring only once. The sample was PBMCs or a T cell subset sorted from them (not recorded which). Receptor source: an adult woman who had mild COVID-19 (a few samples of this study predate the infection). Cell type and time point are not known.

The sample holds one count of this clonotype. The DNA of the CDR3 is TGTGCCACCAGGGACATGTTTGAAGGCTACACCTTC. Its translation: CATRDMFEGYTF. The rearrangement joins TRBV24-1 to TRBJ1-2, with a weak D call TRBD1 (5 bases). CDR3 length equals 12 residues. V lost 7 bases, J lost 8 bases, and 13 bases lay in between. From germline, CDR1 is KGHDR and CDR2 SFDVKD.

V gene TRBV20-1 combines with J gene TRBJ1-6; D not certain. The CDR3 has 13 residues. Trimming pared 3 bases from V and 5 bases from J, leaving 8 bases between. Germline V gives CDR1 DFQATT, CDR2 SNEGSKA (reference sequence). Written as DNA, the CDR3 is TGCAGTGCTAGTGTTAGGGATAATTCACCCCTCCACTTT. Protein sequence: CSASVRDNSPLHF.

This sequence joins TRBV30 and TRBJ2-7; D unclear. Trimming took 4 bases from V and 2 from J, leaving 9 bases between them. This CDR3 has 12 amino acids. Germline assignment: CDR1 GTSNPN and CDR2 SVGIG (reference sequence). The CDR3 is CAWKGVAYEQYF. As DNA, the CDR3 is TGTGCCTGGAAGGGTGTAGCCTACGAGCAGTACTTC.

This clonotype has a handful of counts. The rearrangement links TRBV25-1 to TRBJ2-7; D tentatively fits TRBD1 or TRBD2 (5 bases each). The V gene lost 3 bases and the J gene lost 2 bases, with 14 bases spanning the gap. Germline V gene sequence: CDR1 MGHDK, CDR2 SYGVNS. The CDR3 has 15 amino acids. The DNA for the CDR3 is TGTGCCAGCAGTGAGAAGACCCGGGGACCCTACGAGCAGTACTTC. Its protein is CASSEKTRGPYEQYF.

The chain joins TRBV27 to TRBJ2-7; TRBD1 matches 8 bases. CDR1 is MNHEY, CDR2 SMNVEV, per germline (reference sequence). The CDR3 length is 15 residues. With 4 bases clipped from V and 0 bases from J, the junction kept 5 bases outside the gene matches. CDR3 coding DNA: TGTGCCAGCAGTTCCAAAGGGACAGGCTCCTACGAGCAGTACTTC. It yields the protein CASSSKGTGSYEQYF.

The chain combines TRBV29-1 with TRBJ1-2; 8 nucleotides agree with TRBD1. The CDR3 sequence is 14 residues long. The germline CDR1 and CDR2 sequences are SQVTM and ANQGSEA. With 6 bases clipped from V and 6 bases from J, the junction kept 12 bases outside the gene matches. Here the CDR3 DNA reads TGCAGCGTCTCCGACAGGGGCCTAATTGATGGCTACACCTTC. Amino acids: CSVSDRGLIDGYTF.

The chain joins TRBV6-2 or TRBV6-3 to TRBJ1-2, with a weak D call TRBD1 (5 bases). Per germline, CDR1 MNHEY and CDR2 SVGEGT. Trimming pared 7 bases from V and 3 bases from J, leaving 12 bases between. There are 13 residues in the CDR3. The CDR3 sequence: CASTPRDDYGYTF. Written as DNA, the CDR3 is TGTGCCAGCACTCCCAGGGATGACTATGGCTACACCTTC.

In DNA, the CDR3 is TGTGCCAGCAGTTTATGGAGCTCTGGAAACACCATATATTTT. Its translation: CASSLWSSGNTIYF. This sequence joins TRBV12-3 or TRBV12-4 and TRBJ1-3, with D unclear. The CDR3 runs to 14 residues. Trimming cost V 2 bases and J 0 bases, with 5 bases left between them.

The gene calls are TRBV27 and TRBJ1-2, with D unresolved. CDR1 MNHEY and CDR2 SMNVEV come from the germline V gene (reference sequence). Between the trimmed V and J ends, which lost 0 bases and 4 bases, there was a span of 12 bases. This CDR3 is 15 amino acids long. The CDR3 nucleotides read TGTGCCAGCAGTTTATCTTACCCGGCTTCCTATGGCTACACCTTC. It yields the protein CASSLSYPASYGYTF.

The chain recombines TRBV4-3 with TRBJ2-4; D is undetermined. This CDR3 is 14 amino acids long. Germline lookup yields CDR1 LGHNA and CDR2 YSLEER. V was pared by 0 bases and J by 5 bases, with 8 bases between. The CDR3 DNA follows: TGCGCCAGCAGCCAAGATTTCGCCGAAAACATTCAGTACTTC. This codes for CASSQDFAENIQYF.

The CDR3 DNA reads as TGTGCCAGCAGCCCGACCGATTATGGCTACACCTTC. Its translation: CASSPTDYGYTF. The V and J genes are TRBV7-9 and TRBJ1-2; no clear D gene. The V gene's germline CDR1 is SEHNR and CDR2 FQNEAQ (reference sequence). CDR3 length equals 12 residues. Trimming cost V 5 bases and J 5 bases, with 9 bases left between them.

This clonotype was observed a few times. The V call is TRBV12-5, the J call TRBJ2-1, with 8 nucleotides matching TRBD2. V was pared by 7 bases and J by 15 bases, with 14 bases of the junction left unmatched. Per germline, CDR1 LGHNT and CDR2 FRNRAP. This CDR3 has 13 amino acids. For the CDR3, the DNA is TGTGCTAGTGCCCCAAGCGGGAGCGCCGGAATGTTCTTC. Translated: CASAPSGSAGMFF.

This clonotype was observed a few times. V gene TRBV7-6 combines with J gene TRBJ2-5; TRBD1 agrees at 7 bases. The CDR3 consists of 15 residues. Germline V CDR1 and CDR2: SGHVS, FNYEAQ. With 2 bases clipped from V and 2 bases from J, the junction kept 5 bases outside the gene matches. CDR3 residues: CASSLSSGGQETQYF. DNA of the CDR3: TGTGCCAGCAGCTTAAGTTCAGGGGGTCAAGAGACCCAGTACTTC. The full variable domain, its missing parts supplied by reference TRBV7-6 and TRBJ2-5, is GAGVSQSPRYKVTKRGQDVALRCDPISGHVSLYWYRQALGQGPEFLTYFNYEAQQDKSGLPNDRFSAERPEGSISTLTIQRTEQRDSAMYRCASSLSSGGQETQYFGPGTRLLVL.

This chain connects TRBV12-3 or TRBV12-4 to TRBJ2-1; TRBD2 is a possible D gene (7 bases). Trimming removed 6 bases from V and 8 bases from J, with 20 bases in between. The CDR3 sequence is 15 residues long. The CDR3 coding sequence is TGTGCCAGCAGGGGTTGGGGGGGGGCCTTCCATGAGCAGTTCTTC. It codes for CASRGWGGAFHEQFF.

Note on this clonotype: One end of the junction does not line up with germline, which may come from a read error. V is TRBV12-3 or TRBV12-4 and J is TRBJ2-7; D gene ambiguous. The CDR3 sequence is 12 residues long. The CDR3 DNA follows: TGTGCCAGCAGTTTAGTCCCTAGGTTACCTAGTTTC. Translation gives CASSLVPRLPSF.

The V gene is TRBV25-1, the J gene TRBJ1-2; 7 nucleotides agree with TRBD1. V lost 1 base, J lost 6 bases, and 8 bases stayed unmatched. Germline lookup yields CDR1 MGHDK and CDR2 SYGVNS. This CDR3 has 15 amino acids. Here the CDR3 DNA reads TGTGCCAGCAGTGAATTTAGGGGGCAGAATGATGGCTACACCTTC. Protein sequence: CASSEFRGQNDGYTF.